This TCR beta chain comes out of a study of T cell responses to AZD1222 COVID-19 vaccine. On this clone: The target antigen is unknown.

Whole-study findings and limits: Females outnumbered males among donors, who were mostly white British; clonal diversity was possibly underestimated.

Second doses that came at about 4 or about 12 weeks were put together. The CDR3 has 18 amino acids. Trimming left V 1 base short and J 8 bases short, with 21 bases between. Germline CDR1 SGHTA, CDR2 FQGTGA. This table comes from immunoSEQ multiplex PCR, and its TCRdb copy is limited to in-frame clones, with some not included. The table has roughly 180,000 clones, 80% to 95% seen once. The source material was peripheral blood, sampled 28 days after the second AZD1222 dose. The gene calls are TRBV7-3 and TRBJ1-6; D gene unclear. The TCR originated in an adult who received the AZD1222 COVID-19 vaccine. CDR3 nucleotides: TGTGCCAGCAGCTTAAGTGGGGTTTCCCGCGGTGGGTATTCACCCCTCCACTTT. Translating gives CASSLSGVSRGGYSPLHF.